The 21 T cell receptor beta chains given below trace back to one sample, sequenced in a study of blood T cell repertoires in COVID-19. Sequencing used immunoSEQ multiplex PCR; TCRdb keeps in-frame clones, though not all of them. Here the sample spans about 150,000 clones, less than 95% being singletons. Material: peripheral blood. The source is a man between 50 and 59 years old with acute or convalescent COVID-19.

This chain uses TRBV18 with TRBJ2-5; a weak D match, TRBD2 (6 bases). Germline V CDR1 and CDR2: KGHSH, LQKENI. V dropped 2 bases and J dropped 4 bases, with 17 bases sitting between them. The length of the CDR3 is 16 residues. The CDR3 DNA reads TGTGCCAGCTCACCAAGGAGCGGGTTGGGGCGAGAGACCCAGTACTTC. Amino acid sequence: CASSPRSGLGRETQYF. Based on the CDR3 plus reference TRBV18 and TRBJ2-5, the full variable domain is NAGVMQNPRHLVRRRGQEARLRCSPMKGHSHVYWYRQLPEEGLKFMVYLQKENIIDESGMPKERFSAEFPKEGPSILRIQQVVRGDSAAYFCASSPRSGLGRETQYFGPGTRLLVL.

The chain links TRBV4-1 to TRBJ2-1; weak D call: TRBD2 (5 bases). The length of the CDR3 is 18 residues. Germline CDR1 is MGHRA and CDR2 is YSYEKL. Trimming shortened V by 1 base and J by 4 bases, and 20 bases separated the two germline ends. The chain's CDR3 is CASSQGLPSEAGYNEQFF. In DNA, the CDR3 is TGCGCCAGCAGCCAAGGCCTCCCCTCGGAGGCCGGATACAATGAGCAGTTCTTC.

The rearrangement joins TRBV5-1 to TRBJ1-1; the D gene is possibly TRBD1 (5 bases). In germline, CDR1 is SGHRS, CDR2 YFSETQ. V dropped 6 bases and J dropped 2 bases, with 17 bases sitting between them. The CDR3 spans 15 residues. CDR3 DNA: TGCGCCAGCACTCCGACCGGGCAGGGCAACACTGAAGCTTTCTTT. Protein product: CASTPTGQGNTEAFF.

The gene calls are TRBV6-2 or TRBV6-3 and TRBJ2-3, with 9 nucleotides matching TRBD2. Looked up from germline, CDR1 is MNHEY and CDR2 is SVGEGT. The V segment lost 3 bases and the J segment 4 bases; nucleotides outside the gene matches: 17. The CDR3 contains 19 residues. The CDR3 loop reads CASSYPSGNPNWVADTQYF. In DNA form, the CDR3 reads TGTGCCAGCAGTTATCCTAGCGGGAATCCCAATTGGGTAGCAGATACGCAGTATTTT.

The rearrangement joins TRBV6-5 to TRBJ2-5, with 7 bases fitting TRBD2. Per the germline V gene, CDR1 is MNHEY and CDR2 is SVGAGI. Trimming removed 0 bases from V and 4 bases from J; junction bases left unmatched: 5. The CDR3 is 15 amino acids. CDR3 protein: CASSYSVGGGETQYF. The CDR3 DNA reads TGTGCCAGCAGTTACTCGGTGGGGGGGGGAGAGACCCAGTACTTC.

The chain uses TRBV6-5 and TRBJ1-4, with TRBD1 as a possible D gene (5 bases). The V end lost 6 bases, the J end lost 4 bases, and 6 bases lay between the germline ends. CDR3 length: 12 amino acids. Germline V lookup: CDR1 MNHEY, CDR2 SVGAGI. CDR3: CASRGLNEKLFF. The CDR3 DNA sequence: TGTGCCAGCAGGGGGCTTAATGAAAAACTGTTTTTT.

The V call is TRBV11-3, the J call TRBJ2-3; no reliable D call. Trimming removed 6 bases from V and 4 bases from J, with 8 bases in between. The V gene's germline CDR1 is SGHNT and CDR2 YENEEA. The CDR3 sequence is 12 residues long. The CDR3 sequence is CASSPTPDTQYF. The CDR3, as DNA: TGTGCCAGCAGTCCTACGCCAGATACGCAGTATTTT.

The chain couples TRBV28 to TRBJ1-5; D gene uncertain. Germline CDR1 MDHEN, CDR2 SYDVKM. The germline V and J ends were trimmed by 5 bases and 6 bases, with 8 bases remaining between them. CDR3 length: 12 amino acids. The CDR3 is CASSTVTQPQHF. The CDR3 coding sequence is TGTGCCAGCAGTACGGTTACTCAGCCCCAGCATTTT. Full variable domain (remainder filled in from reference TRBV28 and TRBJ1-5): DVKVTQSSRYLVKRTGEKVFLECVQDMDHENMFWYRQDPGLGLRLIYFSYDVKMKEKGDIPEGYSVSREKKERFSLILESASTNQTSMYLCASSTVTQPQHFGDGTRLSIL.

J is TRBJ2-3 and V is TRBV6-1, with D unresolved. CDR1 and CDR2 (germline): MNHNS, SASEGT. The CDR3 consists of 15 residues. Trimming shortened V by 1 base and J by 2 bases, and 10 bases separated the two germline ends. CDR3 coding DNA: TGTGCCAGCAGTGAAGTGGGCAGGTACACAGATACGCAGTATTTT. It encodes CASSEVGRYTDTQYF.

A few counts support this clone. The chain joins TRBV10-3 to TRBJ1-1, with a possible D match to TRBD1 (6 bases). Germline V gene lookup returns CDR1 ENHRY and CDR2 SYGVKD. The germline V and J ends were trimmed by 11 bases and 0 bases, with 13 bases remaining between them. This CDR3 has 13 residues. This CDR3 is CAARTAMNTEAFF. The CDR3 nucleotides read TGTGCCGCCCGGACAGCCATGAACACTGAAGCTTTCTTT.

The gene calls are TRBV15 and TRBJ2-5; 7 nucleotides align to TRBD1. The CDR3 spans 16 residues. Trimming at V came to 4 bases and at J to 5 bases, leaving 13 bases not matched to a gene. The germline gives CDR1 LNHNV, CDR2 YYDKDF (reference sequence). The CDR3 here is CATSNPDRVIGETQYF. In nucleotides, the CDR3 is TGTGCCACCAGCAACCCAGACAGGGTAATCGGCGAGACCCAGTACTTC.

The chain carries TRBV29-1 and TRBJ2-1, with TRBD2 matching over 13 bases. This CDR3 comprises 15 residues. CDR1 and CDR2 (germline): SQVTM, ANQGSEA. Trimming took 5 bases from V and 4 from J; bases not matched to a gene: 5. The CDR3 DNA sequence: TGCAGCGTTTCCACTAGCGGGGGGGGATACAATGAGCAGTTCTTC. Translated, it gives CSVSTSGGGYNEQFF.

The V call is TRBV7-2, the J call TRBJ2-1; 8 nucleotides match TRBD2. V lost 3 bases, J lost 4 bases, and 2 bases stayed unmatched. Germline CDR1 is SGHTA and CDR2 is FQGNSA. The CDR3 has 14 residues. The CDR3 region has the DNA TGTGCCAGCAGCTTTGCTAGCGGGTACAATGAGCAGTTCTTC. Residues: CASSFASGYNEQFF.

The V gene is TRBV7-2, the J gene TRBJ2-1, with 7 bases fitting TRBD1. CDR1 is SGHTA, CDR2 FQGNSA, per germline. Unmatched junction bases numbered 8, after V lost 5 bases and J lost 4 bases. The CDR3 contains 15 residues. The CDR3 nucleotides read TGTGCCAGCAGCGTCGACAGGGAAACTTACAATGAGCAGTTCTTC. Amino acid sequence: CASSVDRETYNEQFF.

This chain connects TRBV9 to TRBJ2-5; D is ambiguous. The germline gives CDR1 SGDLS, CDR2 YYNGEE. The CDR3 has 12 amino acids. Trimming removed 4 bases at V and 5 bases at J, with 9 bases between. For the CDR3, the DNA is TGTGCCAGCAGCTATACTCGGGAGACCCAGTACTTC. This encodes CASSYTRETQYF.

In regard to this clone: This may come from a read error, since a much larger clone is one base off. The chain is built from TRBV18 and TRBJ2-7; 11 bases match TRBD1. Germline V CDR1 and CDR2: KGHSH, LQKENI. The CDR3 is 16 residues long. CDR3 DNA: TGTGCCAACTCACCACTGGGACAGGGGGTCTCCTACGAGCAGTACTTC. It specifies CANSPLGQGVSYEQYF.

This chain joins TRBV27 and TRBJ2-7; unclear D gene. Trimming shortened V by 6 bases and J by 0 bases, and 12 bases separated the two germline ends. CDR3 length: 14 amino acids. Germline V gives CDR1 MNHEY, CDR2 SMNVEV (reference sequence). The CDR3 spells CASRLAELSYEQYF. The DNA for the CDR3 is TGTGCCAGCAGGCTGGCGGAGCTCTCCTACGAGCAGTACTTC.

The chain couples TRBV12-3 or TRBV12-4 to TRBJ2-7, with 9 bases identical to TRBD1. V trimming: 6 bases; J trimming: 3 bases; junction bases outside the gene matches: 0. This CDR3 has 12 amino acids. The chain's CDR3 is CASRTGGYEQYF. The DNA for the CDR3 is TGTGCCAGCAGGACAGGGGGCTACGAGCAGTACTTC.

This chain connects TRBV19 to TRBJ2-5; D perhaps matches TRBD1 (6 bases). The germline V gene encodes CDR1 LNHDA and CDR2 SQIVND (reference sequence). The CDR3 runs 15 residues. V was cut by 11 bases and J by 0 bases, with 19 bases left in between. The CDR3 DNA sequence: TGTGCCTCCCTGTCCGGGACAACATACCAAGAGACCCAGTACTTC. This translates into CASLSGTTYQETQYF.

The chain recombines TRBV5-1 with TRBJ1-4; 10 positions match TRBD1. After removal of 6 bases from V and 1 base from J, the junction contained 6 bases not matched to a gene. The CDR3 sequence is 16 residues long. Germline values: CDR1 SGHRS, CDR2 YFSETQ. CDR3 sequence: CASKEGTGVTNEKLFF. The CDR3 DNA follows: TGCGCCAGCAAGGAAGGGACAGGGGTAACTAATGAAAAACTGTTTTTT.

This clone was seen a handful of times. The gene calls are TRBV10-3 and TRBJ2-2; 7 nucleotides line up with TRBD2. Germline CDR1 is ENHRY and CDR2 is SYGVKD. The CDR3 sequence is 14 residues long. After removal of 8 bases from V and 8 bases from J, the junction contained 11 bases not matched to a gene. CDR3 amino acids: CAIQGSGAAGELFF. The CDR3 DNA sequence: TGTGCCATCCAGGGAAGCGGGGCTGCAGGGGAGCTGTTTTTT.